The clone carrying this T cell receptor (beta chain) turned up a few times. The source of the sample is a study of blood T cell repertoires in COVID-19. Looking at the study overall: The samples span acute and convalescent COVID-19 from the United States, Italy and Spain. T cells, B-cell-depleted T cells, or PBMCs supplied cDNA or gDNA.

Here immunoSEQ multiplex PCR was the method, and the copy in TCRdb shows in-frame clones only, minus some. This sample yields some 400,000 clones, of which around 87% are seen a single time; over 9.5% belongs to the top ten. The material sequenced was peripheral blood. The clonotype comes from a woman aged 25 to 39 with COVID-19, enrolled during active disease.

CDR3 region: CASSDSSDSYEQYF. As DNA, the CDR3 is TGTGCCAGCAGTGACTCTAGCGACTCCTACGAGCAGTACTTC. The rearrangement uses TRBV6-4 and TRBJ2-7; weak D call: TRBD2 (5 bases). Between the trimmed V and J ends, which lost 0 bases and 0 bases, there was a span of 6 bases. Germline values: CDR1 MRHNA, CDR2 SNTAGT. The CDR3 covers 14 residues.